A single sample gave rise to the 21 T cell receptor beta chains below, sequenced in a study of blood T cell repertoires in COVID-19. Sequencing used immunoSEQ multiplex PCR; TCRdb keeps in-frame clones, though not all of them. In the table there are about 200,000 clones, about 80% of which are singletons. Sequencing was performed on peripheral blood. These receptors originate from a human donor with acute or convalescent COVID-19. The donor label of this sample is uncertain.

CDR3 protein: CASSLVGTGFDEQYF. Written as DNA, the CDR3 is TGTGCCAGCAGCTTAGTGGGGACAGGGTTTGACGAGCAGTACTTC. V gene TRBV11-2 combines with J gene TRBJ2-7; 9 nucleotides line up with TRBD1. J was trimmed by 5 bases and V by 1 base; bases with no gene match: 6. The CDR3 extends over 15 amino acids. CDR1 is SGHAT and CDR2 is FQNNGV in the germline V gene.

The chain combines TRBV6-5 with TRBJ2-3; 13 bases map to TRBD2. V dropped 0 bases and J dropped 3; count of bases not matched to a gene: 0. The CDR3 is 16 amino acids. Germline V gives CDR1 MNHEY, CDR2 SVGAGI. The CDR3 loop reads CASSYSLAGGTDTQYF. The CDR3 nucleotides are TGTGCCAGCAGTTACTCACTAGCGGGAGGGACAGATACGCAGTATTTT.

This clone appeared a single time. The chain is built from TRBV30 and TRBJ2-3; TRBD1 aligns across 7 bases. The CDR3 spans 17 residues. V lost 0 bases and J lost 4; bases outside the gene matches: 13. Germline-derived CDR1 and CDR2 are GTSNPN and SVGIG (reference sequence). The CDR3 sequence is CAWSVPTGIVLADTQYF. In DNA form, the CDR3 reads TGTGCCTGGAGTGTACCGACAGGGATCGTCTTAGCAGATACGCAGTATTTT.

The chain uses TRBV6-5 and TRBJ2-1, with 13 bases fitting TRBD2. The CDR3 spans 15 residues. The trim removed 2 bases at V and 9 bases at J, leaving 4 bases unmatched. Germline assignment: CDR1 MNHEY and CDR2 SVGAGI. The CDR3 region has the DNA TGTGCCAGCAGTTACAGGACTAGCGGGAGAAGTGAGCAGTTCTTC. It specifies CASSYRTSGRSEQFF.

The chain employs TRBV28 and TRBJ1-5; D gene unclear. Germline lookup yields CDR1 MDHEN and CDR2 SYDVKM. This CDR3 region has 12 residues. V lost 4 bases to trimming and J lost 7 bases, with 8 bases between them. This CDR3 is CASSSPRQPQHF. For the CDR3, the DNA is TGTGCCAGCAGTTCCCCTCGGCAGCCCCAGCATTTT. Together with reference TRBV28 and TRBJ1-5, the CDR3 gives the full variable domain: DVKVTQSSRYLVKRTGEKVFLECVQDMDHENMFWYRQDPGLGLRLIYFSYDVKMKEKGDIPEGYSVSREKKERFSLILESASTNQTSMYLCASSSPRQPQHFGDGTRLSIL.

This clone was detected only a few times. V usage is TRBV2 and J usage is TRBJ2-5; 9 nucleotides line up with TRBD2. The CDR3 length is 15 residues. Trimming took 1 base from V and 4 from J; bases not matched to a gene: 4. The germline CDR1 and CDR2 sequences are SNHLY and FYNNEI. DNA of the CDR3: TGTGCCAGCAGTGAAGTTAGCGGGAGTAGAGAGACCCAGTACTTC. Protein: CASSEVSGSRETQYF.

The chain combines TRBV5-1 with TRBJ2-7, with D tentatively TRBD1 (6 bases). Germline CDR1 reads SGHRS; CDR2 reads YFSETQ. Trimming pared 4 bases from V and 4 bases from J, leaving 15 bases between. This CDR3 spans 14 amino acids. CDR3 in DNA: TGCGCCAGCAGCAACACAGGGTCGAGGTACGAGCAGTACTTC. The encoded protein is CASSNTGSRYEQYF.

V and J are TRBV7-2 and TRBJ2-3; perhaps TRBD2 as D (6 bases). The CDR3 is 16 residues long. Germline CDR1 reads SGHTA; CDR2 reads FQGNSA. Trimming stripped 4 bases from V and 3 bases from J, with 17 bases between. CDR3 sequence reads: CASSSLGTPRTDTQYF. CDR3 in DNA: TGTGCCAGCAGCTCACTGGGGACTCCCCGAACAGATACGCAGTATTTT.

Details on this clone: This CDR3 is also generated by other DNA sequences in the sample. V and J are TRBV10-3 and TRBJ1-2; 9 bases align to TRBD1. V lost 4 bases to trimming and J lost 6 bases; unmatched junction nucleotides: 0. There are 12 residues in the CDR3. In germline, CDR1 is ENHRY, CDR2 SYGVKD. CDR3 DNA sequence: TGTGCCATCAGTGGGACAGGGGATGGCTACACCTTC. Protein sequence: CAISGTGDGYTF.

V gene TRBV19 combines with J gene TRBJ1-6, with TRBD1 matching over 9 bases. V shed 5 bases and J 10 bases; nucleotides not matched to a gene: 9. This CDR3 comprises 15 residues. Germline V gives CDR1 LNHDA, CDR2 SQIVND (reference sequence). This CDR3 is CASSPGGQGLSPLHF. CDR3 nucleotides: TGTGCCAGTAGTCCCGGTGGACAGGGGCTGTCACCCCTCCACTTT.

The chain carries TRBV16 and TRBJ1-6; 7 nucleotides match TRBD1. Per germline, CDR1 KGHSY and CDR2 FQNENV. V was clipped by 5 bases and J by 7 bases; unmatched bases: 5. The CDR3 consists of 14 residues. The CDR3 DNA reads TGTGCCAGCAGCGGACAGGCGGAAAATTCACCCCTCCACTTT. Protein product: CASSGQAENSPLHF.

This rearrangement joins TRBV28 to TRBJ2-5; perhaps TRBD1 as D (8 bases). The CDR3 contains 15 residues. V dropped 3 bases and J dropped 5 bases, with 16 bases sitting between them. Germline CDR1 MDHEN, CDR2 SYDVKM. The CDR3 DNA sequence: TGTGCCAGCAGTTTCACAGGGGGGGTTGGGGAGACCCAGTACTTC. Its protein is CASSFTGGVGETQYF.

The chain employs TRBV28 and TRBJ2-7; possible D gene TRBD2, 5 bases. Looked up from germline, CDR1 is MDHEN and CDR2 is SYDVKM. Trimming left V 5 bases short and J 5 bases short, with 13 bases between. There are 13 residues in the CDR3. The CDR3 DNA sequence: TGTGCCAGCAGTCGAGACGGGGTCGACGAGCAGTACTTC. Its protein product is CASSRDGVDEQYF.

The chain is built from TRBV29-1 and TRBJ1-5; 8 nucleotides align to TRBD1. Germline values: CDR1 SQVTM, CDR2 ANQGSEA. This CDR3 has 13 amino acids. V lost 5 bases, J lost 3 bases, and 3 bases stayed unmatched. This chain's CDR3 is CSVRQGNNQPQHF. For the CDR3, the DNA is TGCAGCGTTCGACAGGGGAACAATCAGCCCCAGCATTTT.

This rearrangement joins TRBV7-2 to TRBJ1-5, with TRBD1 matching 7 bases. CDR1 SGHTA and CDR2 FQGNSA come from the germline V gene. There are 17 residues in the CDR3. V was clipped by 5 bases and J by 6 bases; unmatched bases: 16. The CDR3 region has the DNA TGTGCCAGCAGCCCATTCGCCGGGACAGCCTGGGGTCAGCCCCAGCATTTT. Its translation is CASSPFAGTAWGQPQHF.

The CDR3 here is CASSPSGRYNEQFF. The CDR3 bases are TGTGCCAGCAGCCCTAGCGGGAGATATAATGAGCAGTTCTTC. The chain combines TRBV3-1 (or the pseudogene TRBV3-2) with TRBJ2-1; 10 nucleotides line up with TRBD2. The CDR3 covers 14 residues. The ends lost 4 bases at V and 7 bases at J; junction bases unmatched: 4. Germline CDR1 is LGHDT and CDR2 is YNNKEL (reference sequence).

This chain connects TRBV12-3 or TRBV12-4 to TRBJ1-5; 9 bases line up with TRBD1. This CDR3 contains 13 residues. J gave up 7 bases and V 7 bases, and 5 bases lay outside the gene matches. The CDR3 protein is CASTRTGEQPQHF. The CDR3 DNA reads TGTGCCAGCACCCGGACAGGGGAGCAGCCCCAGCATTTT.

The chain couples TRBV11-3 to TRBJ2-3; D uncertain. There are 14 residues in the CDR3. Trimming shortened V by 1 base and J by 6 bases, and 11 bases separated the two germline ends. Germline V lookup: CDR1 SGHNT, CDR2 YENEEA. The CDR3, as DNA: TGTGCCAGCAGCTTAGGACAATCCTCTGATACGCAGTATTTT. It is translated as CASSLGQSSDTQYF.

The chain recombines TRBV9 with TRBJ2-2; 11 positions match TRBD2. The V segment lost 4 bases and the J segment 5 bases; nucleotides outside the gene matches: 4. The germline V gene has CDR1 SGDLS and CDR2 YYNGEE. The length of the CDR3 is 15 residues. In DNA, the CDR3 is TGTGCCAGCAGCCCAACTAGCGGGAGAACCGGGGAGCTGTTTTTT. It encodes CASSPTSGRTGELFF.

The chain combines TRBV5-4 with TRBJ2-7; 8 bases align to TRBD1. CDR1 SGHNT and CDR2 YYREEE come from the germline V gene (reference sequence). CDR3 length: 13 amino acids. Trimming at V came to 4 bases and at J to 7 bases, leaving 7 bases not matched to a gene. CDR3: CASSAAGGREQYF. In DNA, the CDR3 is TGTGCCAGCAGCGCGGCAGGGGGCAGGGAGCAGTACTTC.

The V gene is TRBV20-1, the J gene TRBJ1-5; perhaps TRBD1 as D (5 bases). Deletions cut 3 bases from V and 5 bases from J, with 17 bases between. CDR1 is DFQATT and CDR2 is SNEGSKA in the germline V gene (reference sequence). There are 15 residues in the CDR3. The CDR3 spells CSASAFDGGYQPQHF. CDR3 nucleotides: TGCAGTGCTAGTGCTTTTGACGGGGGTTATCAGCCCCAGCATTTT.